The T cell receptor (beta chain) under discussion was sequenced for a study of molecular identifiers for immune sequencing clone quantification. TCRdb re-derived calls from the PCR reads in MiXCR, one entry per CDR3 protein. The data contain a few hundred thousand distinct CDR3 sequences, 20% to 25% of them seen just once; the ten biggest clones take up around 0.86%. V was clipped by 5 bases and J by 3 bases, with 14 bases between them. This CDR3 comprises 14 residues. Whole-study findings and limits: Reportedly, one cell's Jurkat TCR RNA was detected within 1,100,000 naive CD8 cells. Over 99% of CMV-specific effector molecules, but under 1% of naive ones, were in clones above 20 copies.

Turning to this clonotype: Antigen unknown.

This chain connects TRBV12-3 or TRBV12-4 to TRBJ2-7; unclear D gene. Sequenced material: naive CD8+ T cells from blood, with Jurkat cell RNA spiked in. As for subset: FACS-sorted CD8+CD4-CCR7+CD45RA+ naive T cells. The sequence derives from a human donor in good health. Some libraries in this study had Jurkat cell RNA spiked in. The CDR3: CASSPRVINYEQYF. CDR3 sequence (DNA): TGTGCCAGCAGTCCCCGGGTGATAAACTACGAGCAGTACTTC.